The present T cell receptor beta chain was sequenced within a study of CDR3 diversity in severe acne (dated by TCRdb to between 2018 and 2021). CDR1 and CDR2 are drawn from the germline V gene: MNHNS, SASEGT. Including the terminal cysteine and phenylalanine, the CDR3 comprises 14 residues. The sequence is cut down to CDR3 DNA, 42 bases in frame from base 1. A distance of 12 bases separates the germline ends of V and J, which lose 5 bases and 4 bases respectively. The library was obtained by PCR. Reads for this sample came from an Illumina HiSeq 2000. TCRdb applied fastp at Q25 and MiXCR to the public reads, then kept only in-frame beta chains. Rows are unified per CDR3 protein, each entry keeping the most common DNA and genes. Present in this sample are 85,000 to 120,000 distinct CDR3 sequences, roughly 51% of which were seen just once. The biggest ten clones account for 9.5% to 15% of the sample.

Comment on this clonotype: There is no known antigen for this receptor. The input lacks base qualities; no much larger clone sits a single base away.

The receptor's source is a male donor with acne. The chain couples TRBV6-1 to TRBJ1-3; the D gene remains uncertain. The sample taken for sequencing was blood. The nucleotide sequence is TGTGCCAGCAGTTACTCGGTGTACGGAAACACCATATATTTT. Translated, this is CASSYSVYGNTIYF.